This T cell receptor beta chain was captured in a study of technical replicates of blood from a few donors. Measured with immunoSEQ multiplex PCR; TCRdb has only the in-frame clones, and not every one. The sample consists of about 72,000 clones, roughly 90% of them appearing once. Trimming stripped 8 bases from V and 3 bases from J, with 14 bases between. The germline CDR1 and CDR2 sequences are SQVTM and ANQGSEA. CDR3 length: 12 amino acids. The V call is TRBV29-1, the J call TRBJ2-7; D perhaps matches TRBD1 (6 bases). The TCR sequence derives from a human donor in good health. The specimen was T cells isolated from PBMCs. The CDR3 region has the DNA TGCAGCTTCCGGGACACCTACTACGAGCAGTACTTC. It codes for CSFRDTYYEQYF.